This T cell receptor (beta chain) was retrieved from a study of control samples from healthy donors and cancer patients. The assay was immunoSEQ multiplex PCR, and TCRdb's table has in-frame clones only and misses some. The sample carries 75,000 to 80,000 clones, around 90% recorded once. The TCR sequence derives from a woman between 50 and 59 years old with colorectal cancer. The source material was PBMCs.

This CDR3 is CASTRGNTGELFF. The CDR3 DNA follows: TGTGCCAGCACTCGAGGGAACACCGGGGAGCTGTTTTTT. V and J are TRBV25-1 and TRBJ2-2; D remains unclear. CDR1 is MGHDK, CDR2 SYGVNS, per germline. V was trimmed by 7 bases and J by 1 base, leaving 7 bases between them. This CDR3 comprises 13 residues. Together with reference TRBV25-1 and TRBJ2-2, the CDR3 gives the full variable domain: EADIYQTPRYLVIGTGKKITLECSQTMGHDKMYWYQQDPGMELHLIHYSYGVNSTEKGDLSSESTVSRIRTEHFPLTLESARPSHTSQYLCASTRGNTGELFFGEGSRLTVL.